This T cell receptor (beta chain) comes out of a study of OX40 agonist ivuxolimab in advanced cancers. This table comes from immunoSEQ multiplex PCR, and its TCRdb copy is limited to in-frame clones, with some not included. Of about 18,000 clones listed, roughly 84% are singletons. Germline V gives CDR1 MNHNS, CDR2 SASEGT. The length of the CDR3 is 15 residues. V was clipped by 4 bases and J by 3 bases; unmatched bases: 5. Findings and limits, study-wide: Among the least clonally expanded were partial responders at 0.1-3.0 mg/kg.

This clone was detected only a few times. Its cognate antigen is unknown. The genes are TRBV6-1 and TRBJ2-7, with TRBD1 matching 11 bases. The clonotype was recovered from an adult with an advanced solid tumor such as melanoma, head and neck, liver or kidney cancer. The material sequenced was CD4+ or CD8+ T cells sorted from blood, taken in a trial of the OX40 agonist ivuxolimab. The chain's CDR3 is CASSASGTGGYEQYF. The CDR3 DNA sequence: TGTGCCAGCAGTGCCTCCGGGACAGGGGGCTACGAGCAGTACTTC.